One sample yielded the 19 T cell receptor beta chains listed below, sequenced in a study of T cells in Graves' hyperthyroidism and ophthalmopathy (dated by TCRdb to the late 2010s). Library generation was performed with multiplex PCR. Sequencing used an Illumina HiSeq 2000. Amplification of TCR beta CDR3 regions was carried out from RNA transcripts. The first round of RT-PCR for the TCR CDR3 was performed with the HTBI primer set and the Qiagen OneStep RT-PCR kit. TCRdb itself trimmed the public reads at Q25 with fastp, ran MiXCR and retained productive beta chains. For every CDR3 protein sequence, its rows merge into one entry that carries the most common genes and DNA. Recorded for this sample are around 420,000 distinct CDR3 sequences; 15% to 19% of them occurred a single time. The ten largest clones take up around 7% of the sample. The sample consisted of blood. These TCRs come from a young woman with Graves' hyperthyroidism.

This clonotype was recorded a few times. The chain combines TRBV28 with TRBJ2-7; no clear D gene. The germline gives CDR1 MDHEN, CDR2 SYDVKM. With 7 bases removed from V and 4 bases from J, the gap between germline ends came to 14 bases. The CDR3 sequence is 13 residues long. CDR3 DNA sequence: TGTGCCAGCACCGGGTCCTGGCCTTACGAGCAGTACTTC. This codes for CASTGSWPYEQYF.

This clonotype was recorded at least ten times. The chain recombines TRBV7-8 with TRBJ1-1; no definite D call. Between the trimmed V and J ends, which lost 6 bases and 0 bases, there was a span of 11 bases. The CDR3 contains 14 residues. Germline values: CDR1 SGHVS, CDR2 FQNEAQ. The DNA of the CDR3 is TGTGCCAGCAGACTTTCGGAGGTGAACACTGAAGCTTTCTTT. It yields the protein CASRLSEVNTEAFF.

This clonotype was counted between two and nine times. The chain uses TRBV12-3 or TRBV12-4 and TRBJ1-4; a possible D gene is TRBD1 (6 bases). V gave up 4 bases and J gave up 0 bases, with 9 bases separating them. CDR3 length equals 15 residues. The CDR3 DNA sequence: TGTGCCAGCAGTTGGGGGGCCACAACTAATGAAAAACTGTTTTTT. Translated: CASSWGATTNEKLFF.

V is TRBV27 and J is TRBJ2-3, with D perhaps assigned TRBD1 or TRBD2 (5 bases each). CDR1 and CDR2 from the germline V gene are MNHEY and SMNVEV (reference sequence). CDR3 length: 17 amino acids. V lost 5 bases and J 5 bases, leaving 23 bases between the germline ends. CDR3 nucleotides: TGTGCCAGCAGTCGGGGCCGCGGGTGGGCGTACTTAGATACGCAGTATTTT. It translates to CASSRGRGWAYLDTQYF.

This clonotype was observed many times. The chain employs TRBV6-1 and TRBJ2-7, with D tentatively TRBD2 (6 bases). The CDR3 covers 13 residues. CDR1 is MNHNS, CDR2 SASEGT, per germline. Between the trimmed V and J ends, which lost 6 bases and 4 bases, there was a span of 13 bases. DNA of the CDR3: TGTGCCAGCAGGGAGGGGTTGGTGTACGAGCAGTACTTC. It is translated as CASREGLVYEQYF.

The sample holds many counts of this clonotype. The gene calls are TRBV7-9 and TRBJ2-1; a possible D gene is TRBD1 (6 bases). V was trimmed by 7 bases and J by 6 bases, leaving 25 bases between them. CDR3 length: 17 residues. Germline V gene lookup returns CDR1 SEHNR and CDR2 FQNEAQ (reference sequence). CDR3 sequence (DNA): TGTGCCAGCATCCCTCTGACGGGGCAGGGACATACCAATGAGCAGTTCTTC. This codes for CASIPLTGQGHTNEQFF.

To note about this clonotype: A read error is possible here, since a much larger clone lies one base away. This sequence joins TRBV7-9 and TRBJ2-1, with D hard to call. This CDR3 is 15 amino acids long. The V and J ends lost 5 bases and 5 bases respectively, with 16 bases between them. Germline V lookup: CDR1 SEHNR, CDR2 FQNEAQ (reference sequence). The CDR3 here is CASSLRTRQNNEQFF. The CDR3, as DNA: TGTGCCAGCAGCCTGCGAACGAGGCAGAACAATGAGCAGTTCTTC.

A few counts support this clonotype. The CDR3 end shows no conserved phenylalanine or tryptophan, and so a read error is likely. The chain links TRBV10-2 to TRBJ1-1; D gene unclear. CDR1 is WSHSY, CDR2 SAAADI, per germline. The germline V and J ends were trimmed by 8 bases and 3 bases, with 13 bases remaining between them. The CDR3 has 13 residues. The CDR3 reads CASAVLSYTEAFL. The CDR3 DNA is TGCGCCAGCGCAGTGCTATCGTACACTGAAGCTTTCCTT.

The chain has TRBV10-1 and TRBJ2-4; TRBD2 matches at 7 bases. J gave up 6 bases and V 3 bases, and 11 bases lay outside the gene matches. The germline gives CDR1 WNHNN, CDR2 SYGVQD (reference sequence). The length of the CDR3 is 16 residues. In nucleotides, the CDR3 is TGCGCCAGCAGTGATGCCACGGGAGGTCGGAGAAACATTCAGTACTTC. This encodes CASSDATGGRRNIQYF.

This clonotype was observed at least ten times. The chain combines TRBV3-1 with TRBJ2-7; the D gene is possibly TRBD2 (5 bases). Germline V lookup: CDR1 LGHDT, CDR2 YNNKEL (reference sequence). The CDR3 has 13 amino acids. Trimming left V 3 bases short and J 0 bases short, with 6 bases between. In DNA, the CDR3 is TGTGCCAGCAGCCACCGGGACTCCTACGAGCAGTACTTC. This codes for CASSHRDSYEQYF.

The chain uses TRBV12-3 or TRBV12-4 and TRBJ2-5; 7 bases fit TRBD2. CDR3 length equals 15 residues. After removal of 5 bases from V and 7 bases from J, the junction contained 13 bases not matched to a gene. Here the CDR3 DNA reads TGTGCCAGCAGTCCTGGGGGGGGGGGGGGGGGGACCCAGTACTTC. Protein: CASSPGGGGGGTQYF.

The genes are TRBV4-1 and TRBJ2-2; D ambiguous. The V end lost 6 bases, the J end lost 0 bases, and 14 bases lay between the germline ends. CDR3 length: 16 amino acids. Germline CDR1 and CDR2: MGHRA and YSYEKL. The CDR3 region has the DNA TGCGCCAGCAGAAAGTCGAGCGCGGCGAACACCGGGGAGCTGTTTTTT. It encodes CASRKSSAANTGELFF.

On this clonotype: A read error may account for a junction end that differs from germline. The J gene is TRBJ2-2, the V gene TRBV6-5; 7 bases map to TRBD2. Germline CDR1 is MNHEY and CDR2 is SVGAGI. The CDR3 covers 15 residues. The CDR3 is CACSYWEGSTGELFF. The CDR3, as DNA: TGTGCCTGCAGTTACTGGGAGGGAAGCACCGGGGAGCTGTTTTTT.

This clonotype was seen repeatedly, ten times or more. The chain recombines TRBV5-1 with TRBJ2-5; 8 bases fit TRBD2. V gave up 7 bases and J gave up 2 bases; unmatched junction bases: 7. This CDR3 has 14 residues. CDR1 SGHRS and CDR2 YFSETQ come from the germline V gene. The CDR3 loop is CASSNGGGQETQYF. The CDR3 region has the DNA TGCGCCAGCTCCAACGGGGGGGGGCAAGAGACCCAGTACTTC.

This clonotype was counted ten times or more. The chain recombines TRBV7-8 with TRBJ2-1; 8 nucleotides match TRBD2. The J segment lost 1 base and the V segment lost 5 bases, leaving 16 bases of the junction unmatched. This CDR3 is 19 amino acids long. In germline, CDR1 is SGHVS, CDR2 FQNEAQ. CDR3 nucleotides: TGTGCCAGCAGCCGCGTTATGTTCCCCCAGCGGGAGTCCTACAATGAGCAGTTCTTC. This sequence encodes CASSRVMFPQRESYNEQFF.

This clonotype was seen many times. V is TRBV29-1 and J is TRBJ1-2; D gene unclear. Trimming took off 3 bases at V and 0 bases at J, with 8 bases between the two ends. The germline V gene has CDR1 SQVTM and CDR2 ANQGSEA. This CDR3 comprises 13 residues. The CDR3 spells CSVEVVPNYGYTF. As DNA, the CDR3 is TGCAGCGTTGAGGTTGTGCCTAACTATGGCTACACCTTC.

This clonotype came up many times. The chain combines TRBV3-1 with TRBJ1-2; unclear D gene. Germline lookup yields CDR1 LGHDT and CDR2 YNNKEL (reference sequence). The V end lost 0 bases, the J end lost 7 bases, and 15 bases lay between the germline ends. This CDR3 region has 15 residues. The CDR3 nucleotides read TGTGCCAGCAGCCAAGATTCGGGCAGTAACGGTGGCTACACCTTC. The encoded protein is CASSQDSGSNGGYTF.

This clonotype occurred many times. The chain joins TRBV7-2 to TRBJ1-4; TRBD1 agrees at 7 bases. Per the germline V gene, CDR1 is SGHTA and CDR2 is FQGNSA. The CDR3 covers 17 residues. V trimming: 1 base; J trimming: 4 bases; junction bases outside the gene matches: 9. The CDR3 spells CASSLVGDREINEKLFF. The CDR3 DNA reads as TGTGCCAGCAGCTTAGTAGGTGACAGGGAAATTAATGAAAAACTGTTTTTT.

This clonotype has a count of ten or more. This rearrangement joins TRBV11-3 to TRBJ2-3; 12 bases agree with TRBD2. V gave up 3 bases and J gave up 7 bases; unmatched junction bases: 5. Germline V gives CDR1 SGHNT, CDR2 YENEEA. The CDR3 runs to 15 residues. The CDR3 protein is CASSFRLAGANTQYF. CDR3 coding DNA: TGTGCCAGCAGCTTCAGACTAGCGGGGGCGAATACGCAGTATTTT.